Below, 10 T cell receptor beta chains from the same sample are listed, as sequenced in a study of technical replicates of blood from a handful of donors. The table came from immunoSEQ multiplex PCR; TCRdb's copy has only in-frame clones and leaves some out. The sample contains about 86,000 clones, 96% of which appear only once. Sequencing was done on a sample of T cells isolated from PBMCs. The receptors were gathered from a human donor in good health.

The chain employs TRBV2 and TRBJ1-2; D unclear. Between the trimmed V and J ends, which lost 11 bases and 1 base, there was a span of 14 bases. Germline CDR1 SNHLY, CDR2 FYNNEI. The CDR3 loop spans 13 amino acids. CDR3 bases: TGTGCCGGCGAAAATCGACTTAACTATGGCTACACCTTC. The encoded protein is CAGENRLNYGYTF.

This chain uses TRBV18 with TRBJ2-7; D is perhaps TRBD2 (7 bases). CDR1 and CDR2 (germline): KGHSH, LQKENI. Trimming stripped 6 bases from V and 5 bases from J, with 14 bases between. This CDR3 is 13 amino acids long. CDR3 residues: CASSNREGDEQYF. The CDR3 DNA reads TGTGCCAGCTCGAACAGGGAGGGTGACGAGCAGTACTTC.

The chain has TRBV9 and TRBJ2-1; 11 nucleotides line up with TRBD2. Germline-derived CDR1 and CDR2 are SGDLS and YYNGEE. Germline trimming cut 2 bases from V and 6 bases from J; bases unmatched to any gene: 4. The CDR3 length is 15 residues. The DNA of the CDR3 is TGTGCCAGCAGCGTTAGCGGGAGGGCGGGCAATGAGCAGTTCTTC. Amino acids: CASSVSGRAGNEQFF.

This rearrangement joins TRBV18 to TRBJ1-1; D perhaps matches TRBD1 (6 bases). There are 14 residues in the CDR3. Trimming left V 5 bases short and J 3 bases short, with 13 bases between. The V gene's germline CDR1 is KGHSH and CDR2 LQKENI. CDR3 sequence reads: CASSAGEADTEAFF. Here the CDR3 DNA reads TGTGCCAGCTCAGCAGGGGAAGCGGACACTGAAGCTTTCTTT.

The rearrangement uses TRBV9 and TRBJ2-7; 8 positions match TRBD1. V lost 0 bases, J lost 2 bases, and 7 bases stayed unmatched. In germline, CDR1 is SGDLS, CDR2 YYNGEE. CDR3 length equals 16 residues. This CDR3 is CASSVVPQGAAYEQYF. The CDR3 DNA reads as TGTGCCAGCAGCGTAGTCCCCCAGGGGGCCGCCTACGAGCAGTACTTC.

The chain has TRBV11-2 and TRBJ1-2; D remains unclear. Germline CDR1 and CDR2: SGHAT and FQNNGV. The CDR3 is 14 amino acids. Deletions cut 5 bases from V and 3 bases from J, with 13 bases between. The CDR3 sequence: CASSVQQFYYGYTF. The CDR3 region has the DNA TGTGCCAGCAGCGTCCAACAGTTCTACTATGGCTACACCTTC.

The chain carries TRBV27 and TRBJ1-1, with 9 bases that match TRBD1. The germline CDR1 and CDR2 sequences are MNHEY and SMNVEV (reference sequence). CDR3 size: 14 residues. V was clipped by 5 bases and J by 5 bases; unmatched bases: 6. The CDR3 sequence: CASSVRQGGTEAFF. CDR3 DNA: TGTGCCAGCAGTGTGCGACAGGGGGGGACTGAAGCTTTCTTT.

This sequence joins TRBV10-3 and TRBJ1-2, with a possible D match to TRBD1 (6 bases). Germline assignment: CDR1 ENHRY and CDR2 SYGVKD. V lost 2 bases and J lost 3, with 7 bases in between. The CDR3 contains 13 residues. The CDR3 coding sequence is TGTGCCATCAGTGAGGACAGGTACTATGGCTACACCTTC. This encodes CAISEDRYYGYTF.

This clone is a singleton in its sample. CDR3 in DNA: TGTGCCAGCAGCCCATCGGACAGGGAGAACATTCAGTACTTC. Translated: CASSPSDRENIQYF. The V and J genes are TRBV5-4 and TRBJ2-4, with TRBD1 matching over 8 bases. V lost 4 bases to trimming and J lost 7 bases; unmatched junction nucleotides: 7. This CDR3 spans 14 amino acids. The germline V gene has CDR1 SGHNT and CDR2 YYREEE (reference sequence).

The J gene is TRBJ1-1, the V gene TRBV7-9, with 7 bases aligning to TRBD1. Germline CDR1 and CDR2: SEHNR and FQNEAQ (reference sequence). With 1 base clipped from V and 2 bases from J, the junction kept 7 bases outside the gene matches. CDR3 length equals 16 residues. CDR3 amino acids: CASSLGTTGANTEAFF. The CDR3 nucleotides read TGTGCCAGCAGCTTAGGGACCACAGGGGCCAACACTGAAGCTTTCTTT.